This T cell receptor (beta chain) was recorded in a study of T cell repertoires in cytomegalovirus infection. Study-level results: Across the ex vivo response, the dominant clonotypes were HLA-C-restricted CMV-specific TCR beta clonotypes.

The CDR3 extends over 13 amino acids. Germline CDR1 reads SGHRS; CDR2 reads YFSETQ. V was pared by 3 bases and J by 7 bases, with 13 bases between. Using its own MiXCR run on the reads, TCRdb lists one record per CDR3 protein. The table lists 200,000 to 300,000 distinct CDR3 sequences, roughly 6.5% of them singletons, with under 7% in the top ten. Only a few counts were recorded for this clonotype. Its cognate antigen is unknown. This chain links TRBV5-1 with TRBJ1-1; D is ambiguous. The source material was PBMCs. The TCR sequence derives from a human donor in good health (CMV status not recorded). Some clones in this sample may be carry-over from other donors' samples. This CDR3 is CASSCEGIGEAFF. The CDR3 DNA reads as TGCGCCAGCAGCTGTGAGGGTATCGGTGAAGCTTTCTTT.